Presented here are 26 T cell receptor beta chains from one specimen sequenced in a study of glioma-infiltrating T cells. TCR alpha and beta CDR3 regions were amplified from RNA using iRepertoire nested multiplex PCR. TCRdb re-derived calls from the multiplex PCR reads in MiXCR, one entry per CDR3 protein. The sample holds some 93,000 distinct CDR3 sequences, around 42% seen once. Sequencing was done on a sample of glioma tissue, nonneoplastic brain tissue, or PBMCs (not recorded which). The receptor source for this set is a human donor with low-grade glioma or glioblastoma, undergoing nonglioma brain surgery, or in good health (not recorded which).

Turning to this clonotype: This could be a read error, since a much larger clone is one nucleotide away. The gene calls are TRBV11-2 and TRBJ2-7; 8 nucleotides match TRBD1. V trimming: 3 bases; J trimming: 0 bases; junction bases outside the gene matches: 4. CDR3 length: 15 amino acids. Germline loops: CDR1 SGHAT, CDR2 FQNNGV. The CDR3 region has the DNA TGTGCCAGCAGCTTTGGACAGGGTCCCTCCTACGAGCAGTACTTC. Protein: CASSFGQGPSYEQYF.

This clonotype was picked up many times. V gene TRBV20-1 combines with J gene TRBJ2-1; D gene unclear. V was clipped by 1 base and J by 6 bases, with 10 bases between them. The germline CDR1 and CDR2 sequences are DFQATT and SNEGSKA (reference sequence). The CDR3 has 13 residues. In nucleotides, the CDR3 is TGCAGTGCTAGAGTGACTGATTTCAATGAGCAGTTCTTC. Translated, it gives CSARVTDFNEQFF.

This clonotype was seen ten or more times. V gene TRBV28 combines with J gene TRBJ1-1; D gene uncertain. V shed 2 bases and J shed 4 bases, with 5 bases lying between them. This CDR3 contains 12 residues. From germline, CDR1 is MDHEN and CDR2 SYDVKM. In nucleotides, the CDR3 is TGTGCCAGCAGTTTAATTCGCACTGAAGCTTTCTTT. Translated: CASSLIRTEAFF. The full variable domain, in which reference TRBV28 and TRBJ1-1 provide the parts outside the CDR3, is DVKVTQSSRYLVKRTGEKVFLECVQDMDHENMFWYRQDPGLGLRLIYFSYDVKMKEKGDIPEGYSVSREKKERFSLILESASTNQTSMYLCASSLIRTEAFFGQGTRLTVV.

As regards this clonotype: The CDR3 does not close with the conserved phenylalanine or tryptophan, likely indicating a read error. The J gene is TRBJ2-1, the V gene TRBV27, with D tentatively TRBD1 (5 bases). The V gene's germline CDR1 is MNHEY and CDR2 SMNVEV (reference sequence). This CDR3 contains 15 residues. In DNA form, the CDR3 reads TGTGCCAGCAGCCCCAGGACACCCTCCTGCAATGAGCAGTTCCTC. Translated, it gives CASSPRTPSCNEQFL.

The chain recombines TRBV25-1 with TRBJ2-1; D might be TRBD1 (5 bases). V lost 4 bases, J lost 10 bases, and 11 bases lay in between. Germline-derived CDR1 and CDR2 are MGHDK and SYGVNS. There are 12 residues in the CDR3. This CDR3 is CASSGRAKEQFF. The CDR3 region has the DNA TGTGCCAGCAGTGGCAGGGCAAAGGAGCAGTTCTTC.

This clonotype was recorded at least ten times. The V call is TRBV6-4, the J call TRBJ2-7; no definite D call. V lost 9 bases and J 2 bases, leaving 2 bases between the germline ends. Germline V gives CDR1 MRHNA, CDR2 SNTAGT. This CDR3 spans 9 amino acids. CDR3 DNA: TGTGCCAGGACCTACGAGCAGTACTTC. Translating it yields CARTYEQYF.

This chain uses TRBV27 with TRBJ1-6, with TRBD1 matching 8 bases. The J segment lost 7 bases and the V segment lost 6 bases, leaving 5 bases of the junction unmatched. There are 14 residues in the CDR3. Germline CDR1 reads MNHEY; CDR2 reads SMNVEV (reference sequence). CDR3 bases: TGTGCCAGCAGATCGGGACAGGCAAATTCACCCCTCCACTTT. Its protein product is CASRSGQANSPLHF.

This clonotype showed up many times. The CDR3 region is CASSYSGGGYNEQFF. The CDR3 nucleotides read TGTGCCAGCAGTTATAGCGGGGGAGGGTACAATGAGCAGTTCTTC. The chain joins TRBV27 to TRBJ2-1; 9 bases agree with TRBD2. The germline CDR1 and CDR2 sequences are MNHEY and SMNVEV (reference sequence). V trimming: 4 bases; J trimming: 4 bases; junction bases outside the gene matches: 5. The CDR3 runs to 15 residues.

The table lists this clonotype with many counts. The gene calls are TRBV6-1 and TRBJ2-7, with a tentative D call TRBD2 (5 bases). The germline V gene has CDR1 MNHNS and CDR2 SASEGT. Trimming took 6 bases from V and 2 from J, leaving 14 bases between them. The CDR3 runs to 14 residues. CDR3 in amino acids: CASSPRAEAYEQYF. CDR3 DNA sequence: TGTGCCAGCAGCCCGCGAGCGGAGGCCTACGAGCAGTACTTC.

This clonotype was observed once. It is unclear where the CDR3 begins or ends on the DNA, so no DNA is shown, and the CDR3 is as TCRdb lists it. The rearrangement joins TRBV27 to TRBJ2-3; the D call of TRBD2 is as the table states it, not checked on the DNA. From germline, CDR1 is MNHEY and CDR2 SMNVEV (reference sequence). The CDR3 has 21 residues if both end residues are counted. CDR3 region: CASSFYICSASVGRGTDTQYF.

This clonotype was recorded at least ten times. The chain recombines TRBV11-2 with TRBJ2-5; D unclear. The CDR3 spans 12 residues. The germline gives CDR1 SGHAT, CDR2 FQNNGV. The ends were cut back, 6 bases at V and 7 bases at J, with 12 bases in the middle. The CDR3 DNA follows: TGTGCCAGCAGTCCTGAGCTGGGGACCCAGTACTTC. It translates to CASSPELGTQYF.

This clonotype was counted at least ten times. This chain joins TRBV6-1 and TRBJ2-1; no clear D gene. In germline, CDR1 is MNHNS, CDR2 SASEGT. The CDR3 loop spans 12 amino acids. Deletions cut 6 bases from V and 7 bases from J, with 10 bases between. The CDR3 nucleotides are TGTGCCAGCAGCCCAACCCGAAATGAGCAGTTCTTC. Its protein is CASSPTRNEQFF.

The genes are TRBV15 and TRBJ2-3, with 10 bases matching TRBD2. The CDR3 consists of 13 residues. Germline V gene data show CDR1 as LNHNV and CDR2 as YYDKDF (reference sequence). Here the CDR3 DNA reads TGTGTTATCACTAGCGGGGGCACAGATACGCAGTATTTT. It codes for CVITSGGTDTQYF.

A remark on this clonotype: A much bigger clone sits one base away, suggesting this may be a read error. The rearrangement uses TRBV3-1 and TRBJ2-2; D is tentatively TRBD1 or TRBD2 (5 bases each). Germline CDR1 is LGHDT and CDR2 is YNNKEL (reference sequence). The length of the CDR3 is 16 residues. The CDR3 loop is CAGSERGLANTGELFF. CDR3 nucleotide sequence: TGTGCCGGCAGTGAACGGGGCTTAGCGAACACCGGGGAGCTGTTTTTT. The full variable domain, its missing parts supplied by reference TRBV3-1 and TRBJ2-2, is DTAVSQTPKYLVTQMGNDKSIKCEQNLGHDTMYWYKQDSKKFLKIMFSYNNKELIINETVPNRFSPKSPDKAHLNLHINSLELGDSAVYFCAGSERGLANTGELFFGEGSRLTVL.

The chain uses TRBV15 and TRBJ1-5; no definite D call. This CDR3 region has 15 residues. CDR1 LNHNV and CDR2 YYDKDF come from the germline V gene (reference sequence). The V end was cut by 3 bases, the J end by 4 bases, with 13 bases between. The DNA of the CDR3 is TGTGCCACCAGCAGCCCCGTCGGGGATAATCAGCCCCAGCATTTT. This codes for CATSSPVGDNQPQHF.

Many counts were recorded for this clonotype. DNA of the CDR3: TGTGCCAGCAGCCGAGACAGCTCTGGGGCCAACGTCCTGACTTTC. Its translation: CASSRDSSGANVLTF. The chain combines TRBV4-2 with TRBJ2-6, with a possible D match to TRBD1 (5 bases). The ends were cut back, 4 bases at V and 0 bases at J, with 7 bases in the middle. This CDR3 region has 15 residues. Germline values: CDR1 LGHNA, CDR2 YNFKEQ.

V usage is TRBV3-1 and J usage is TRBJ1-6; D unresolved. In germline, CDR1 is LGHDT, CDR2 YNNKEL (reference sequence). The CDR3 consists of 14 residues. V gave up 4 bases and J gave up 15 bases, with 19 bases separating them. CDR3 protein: CASSPHLTGTHLHF. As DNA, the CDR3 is TGTGCCAGCAGCCCCCATCTGACGGGAACACACCTCCACTTT.

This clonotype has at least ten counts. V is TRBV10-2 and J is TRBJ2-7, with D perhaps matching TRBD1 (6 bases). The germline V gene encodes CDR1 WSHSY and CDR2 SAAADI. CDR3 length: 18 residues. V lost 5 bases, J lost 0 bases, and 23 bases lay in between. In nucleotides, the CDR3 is TGCGCCAGCAGTCCCGGACAGCCTTTCAGGTTGAGCTCCTACGAGCAGTACTTC. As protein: CASSPGQPFRLSSYEQYF.

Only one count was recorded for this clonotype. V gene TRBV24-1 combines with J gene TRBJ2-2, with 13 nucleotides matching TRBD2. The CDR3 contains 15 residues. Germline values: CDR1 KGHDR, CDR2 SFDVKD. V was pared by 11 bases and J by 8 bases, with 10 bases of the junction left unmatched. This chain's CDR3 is CASTRLAGGTGELFF. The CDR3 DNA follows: TGTGCCAGCACCCGACTAGCGGGAGGCACAGGGGAGCTGTTTTTT.

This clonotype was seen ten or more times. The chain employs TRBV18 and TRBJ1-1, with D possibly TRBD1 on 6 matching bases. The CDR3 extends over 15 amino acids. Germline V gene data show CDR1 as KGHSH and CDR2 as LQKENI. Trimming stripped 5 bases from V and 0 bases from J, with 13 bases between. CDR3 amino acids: CASSDRRAMNTEAFF. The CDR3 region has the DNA TGTGCCAGCTCAGACAGGAGGGCGATGAACACTGAAGCTTTCTTT.

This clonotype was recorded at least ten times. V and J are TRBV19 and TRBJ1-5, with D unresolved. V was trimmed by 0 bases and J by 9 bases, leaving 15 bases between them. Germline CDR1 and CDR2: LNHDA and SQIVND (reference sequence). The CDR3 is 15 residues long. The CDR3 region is CASSIDPNRGRPQHF. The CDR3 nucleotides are TGTGCCAGTAGTATAGATCCCAACCGCGGCAGGCCCCAGCATTTT.

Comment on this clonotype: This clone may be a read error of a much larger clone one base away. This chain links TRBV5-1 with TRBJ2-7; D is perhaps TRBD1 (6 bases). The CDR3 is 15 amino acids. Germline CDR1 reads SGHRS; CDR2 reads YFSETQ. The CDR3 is CVSSPIDRSSYEQYF. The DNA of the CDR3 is TGCGTCAGCAGCCCTATCGACAGGAGCTCCTACGAGCAGTACTTC.

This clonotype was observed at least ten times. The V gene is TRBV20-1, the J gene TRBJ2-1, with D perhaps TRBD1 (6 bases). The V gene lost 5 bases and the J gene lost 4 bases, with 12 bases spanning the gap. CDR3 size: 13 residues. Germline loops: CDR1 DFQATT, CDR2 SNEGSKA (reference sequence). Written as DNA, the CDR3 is TGCAGTGCTCCCCTTACAGGGTACAATGAGCAGTTCTTC. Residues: CSAPLTGYNEQFF.

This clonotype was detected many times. CDR3 residues: CASSSPTRDSTDTQYF. The CDR3 coding sequence is TGTGCCAGCAGCTCTCCTACGCGAGACTCCACAGATACGCAGTATTTT. The V gene is TRBV5-8, the J gene TRBJ2-3; the D is unclear. The CDR3 has 16 residues. CDR1 and CDR2 (germline): SGHTS, YDEGEE. The V end lost 3 bases, the J end lost 2 bases, and 16 bases lay between the germline ends.

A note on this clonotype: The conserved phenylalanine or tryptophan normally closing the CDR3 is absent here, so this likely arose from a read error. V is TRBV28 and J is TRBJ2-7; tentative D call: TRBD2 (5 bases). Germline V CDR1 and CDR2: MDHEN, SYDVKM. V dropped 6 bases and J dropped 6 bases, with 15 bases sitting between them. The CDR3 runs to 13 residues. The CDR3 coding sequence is TGTGCCAGCAGCGTCGGAGGTGCCCGCGAGCAGTACTCC. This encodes CASSVGGAREQYS.

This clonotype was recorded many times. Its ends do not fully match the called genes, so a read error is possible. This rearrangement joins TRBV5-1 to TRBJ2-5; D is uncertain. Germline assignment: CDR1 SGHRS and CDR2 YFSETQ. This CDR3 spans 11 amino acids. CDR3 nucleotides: TGTGCCAGTAGTAACCAAGAGACCCAGTACTTC. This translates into CASSNQETQYF.